Listed here are 4 T cell receptor beta chains from one sample, sequenced in a study of cytomegalovirus exposure and HLA in healthy donors. The PCR used 60 Vbeta and 13 Jbeta primers. Only in-frame clones appear in the TCRdb table, and some are missing; sequencing was by immunoSEQ multiplex PCR. The sample consists of 180,000 or so clones, around 75% of them appearing once. Material for sequencing was PBMCs. The source of these receptors is a male donor in good health and CMV-seronegative.

The chain employs TRBV6-5 and TRBJ2-7, with 7 nucleotides matching TRBD2. This CDR3 is 12 amino acids long. Germline lookup yields CDR1 MNHEY and CDR2 SVGAGI. Trimming cost V 5 bases and J 5 bases; bases outside gene matches: 3. CDR3 sequence: CASSPTSNEQYF. Written as DNA, the CDR3 is TGTGCCAGCAGTCCGACTAGCAACGAGCAGTACTTC.

V usage is TRBV4-1 and J usage is TRBJ2-5; D is possibly TRBD1 (6 bases). Near its end, the DNA agrees better with TRBJ2-7, so the J call may be wrong. CDR1 MGHRA and CDR2 YSYEKL come from the germline V gene. The CDR3 has 15 amino acids. The CDR3 nucleotides read TGCGCCAGCAGCCAACAGACAGGTAGATCCTACGAGCAGTACTTC. Amino acid sequence: CASSQQTGRSYEQYF.

The chain employs TRBV28 and TRBJ2-3, with TRBD1 matching over 9 bases. After removal of 7 bases from V and 7 bases from J, the junction contained 12 bases not matched to a gene. Germline CDR1 MDHEN, CDR2 SYDVKM. The CDR3 has 15 amino acids. The CDR3 region has the DNA TGTGCCAGCACTTCGCCGGGACAGGGTTTTTATACGCAGTATTTT. Protein product: CASTSPGQGFYTQYF. Filled out from reference TRBV28 and TRBJ2-3, the complete variable domain reads DVKVTQSSRYLVKRTGEKVFLECVQDMDHENMFWYRQDPGLGLRLIYFSYDVKMKEKGDIPEGYSVSREKKERFSLILESASTNQTSMYLCASTSPGQGFYTQYFGPGTRLTVL.

The chain joins TRBV7-9 to TRBJ2-7; D is uncertain. V was clipped by 4 bases and J by 1 base, with 5 bases between them. The V gene's germline CDR1 is SEHNR and CDR2 FQNEAQ (reference sequence). The CDR3 sequence is 12 residues long. DNA for the CDR3: TGTGCCAGCAGCTCCTTATCCTACGAGCAGTACTTC. It yields the protein CASSSLSYEQYF.